Below, 15 T cell receptor beta chains from the same sample are listed, as sequenced in a study of sequential checkpoint blockade in melanoma. The treatment is: randomized to nivolumab then ipilimumab (arm A) or the reverse (arm B). TCRdb's table, derived via immunoSEQ multiplex PCR, lists solely in-frame clones and lacks some. The sample holds around 1,400 clones, 22% seen once. Sample: tumor tissue (inferred from file names), taken from a patient given nivolumab and ipilimumab in sequence. These receptor sequences come from a human donor with melanoma.

This clone is labeled as medium-sized. The chain couples TRBV11-3 to TRBJ1-1; D is undetermined. CDR1 SGHNT and CDR2 YENEEA come from the germline V gene. CDR3 size: 15 residues. The V and J ends lost 2 bases and 3 bases respectively, with 13 bases between them. The CDR3 bases are TGTGCCAGCAGCTTACTCGGAAATTGGGACACTGAAGCTTTCTTT. Translation: CASSLLGNWDTEAFF.

This clone has just a few counts. The J gene is TRBJ2-7, the V gene TRBV9, with 8 bases fitting TRBD2. J was trimmed by 5 bases and V by 4 bases; bases with no gene match: 8. Germline CDR1 SGDLS, CDR2 YYNGEE. The CDR3 is made up of 14 amino acids. For the CDR3, the DNA is TGTGCCAGCAGCCAGGGACTAGGACGTGACGAGCAGTACTTC. It yields the protein CASSQGLGRDEQYF.

The gene calls are TRBV6-8 and TRBJ2-5; maybe TRBD2 (5 bases). V lost 5 bases and J lost 4, with 20 bases in between. This CDR3 is built from 16 residues. CDR1 MNHGY and CDR2 SAAAGT come from the germline V gene. CDR3 bases: TGTGCCAGCAGTGAGTGGACTGTCAGTACCCCAGAGACCCAGTACTTC. Protein sequence: CASSEWTVSTPETQYF.

By sample fraction, this clone is medium-sized. The chain is built from TRBV11-3 and TRBJ1-1; D might be TRBD1 (5 bases). Germline V gene lookup returns CDR1 SGHNT and CDR2 YENEEA. CDR3 length: 17 amino acids. Deletions cut 5 bases from V and 1 base from J, with 20 bases between. The CDR3 DNA reads TGTGCCAGCAGCCCTCTGCAGGGTGGAACAGGGAACACTGAAGCTTTCTTT. It encodes CASSPLQGGTGNTEAFF.

Within the sample, this clone is medium-sized. The chain is built from TRBV6-8 and TRBJ2-7; TRBD2 agrees at 12 bases. The CDR3 consists of 16 residues. With V trimmed by 6 bases and J by 4 bases, 10 bases remained unmatched. Germline V gene data show CDR1 as MNHGY and CDR2 as SAAAGT. The DNA of the CDR3 is TGTGCCAGCAGACGACTAGCGGGGGACCGTTGGTACGAGCAGTACTTC. Encoded protein: CASRRLAGDRWYEQYF.

On this clone: Relative to the germline gene, one junction end is altered; a read error may explain this. The chain joins TRBV6-8 to TRBJ2-2; D is ambiguous. The CDR3 is made up of 14 amino acids. The germline V gene has CDR1 MNHGY and CDR2 SAAAGT. This CDR3 reads CASSDSASPGELFF. In nucleotides, the CDR3 is TGTGCCAGCAGTGACTCGGCCTCCCCCGGGGAGCTGTTTTTT.

This clone was counted only a few times. This sequence joins TRBV11-3 and TRBJ1-5; D is possibly TRBD1 (6 bases). The CDR3 totals 15 residues. The ends were cut back, 5 bases at V and 1 base at J, with 12 bases in the middle. Germline V lookup: CDR1 SGHNT, CDR2 YENEEA. DNA of the CDR3: TGTGCCAGCAGCGAACAGGGATTAAGCAATCAGCCCCAGCATTTT. This sequence encodes CASSEQGLSNQPQHF.

V gene TRBV6-8 combines with J gene TRBJ1-4, with D uncertain. Germline V gene data show CDR1 as MNHGY and CDR2 as SAAAGT. CDR3 size: 13 residues. The V gene lost 8 bases and the J gene lost 4 bases, with 11 bases spanning the gap. The CDR3 loop is CASRGWVNEKLFF. The CDR3 coding sequence is TGTGCCAGCCGTGGGTGGGTTAATGAAAAACTGTTTTTT.

This clone ranks as medium-sized (0.01 to 0.1%). V is TRBV11-3 and J is TRBJ2-7; D tentatively fits TRBD1 or TRBD2 (5 bases each). The ends were cut back, 5 bases at V and 5 bases at J, with 16 bases in the middle. The germline V gene has CDR1 SGHNT and CDR2 YENEEA. The CDR3 consists of 14 residues. CDR3 amino acids: CASSHRDPPHEQYF. In DNA, the CDR3 is TGTGCCAGCAGCCACCGGGACCCACCCCACGAGCAGTACTTC.

This clone was seen a handful of times. This chain uses TRBV5-1 with TRBJ1-3; a possible D gene is TRBD1 (6 bases). CDR1 and CDR2 from the germline V gene are SGHRS and YFSETQ. The CDR3 covers 15 residues. V was trimmed by 0 bases and J by 4 bases, leaving 11 bases between them. The CDR3 nucleotides are TGCGCCAGCAGCTTGGGTCAGGGGCCCGGAAACACCATATATTTT. Residues: CASSLGQGPGNTIYF.

This clone has more than one count but fewer than ten. The gene calls are TRBV11-3 and TRBJ2-1; D gene ambiguous. This CDR3 is built from 16 residues. The germline V gene encodes CDR1 SGHNT and CDR2 YENEEA. Trimming stripped 1 base from V and 10 bases from J, with 20 bases between. CDR3 nucleotides: TGTGCCAGCAGCTTAGGGGTTGGTACTTCGGGTAGGGAGCAGTTCTTC. It specifies CASSLGVGTSGREQFF.

This clone is medium-sized by share. The chain joins TRBV11-3 to TRBJ2-3, with D hard to call. The CDR3 runs 19 residues. The V end was cut by 4 bases, the J end by 1 base, with 24 bases between. Germline lookup yields CDR1 SGHNT and CDR2 YENEEA. The CDR3 protein is CASSSTSSEGTLGTDTQYF. The CDR3 DNA sequence: TGTGCCAGCAGCTCAACCTCCAGCGAAGGAACCTTGGGCACAGATACGCAGTATTTT.

The gene calls are TRBV15 and TRBJ1-4; no reliable D call. The V end was cut by 0 bases, the J end by 7 bases, with 12 bases between. CDR3 length equals 15 residues. In germline, CDR1 is LNHNV, CDR2 YYDKDF (reference sequence). This CDR3 is CATSRDELGIEKLFF. The CDR3 region has the DNA TGTGCCACCAGCAGAGATGAGTTGGGGATTGAAAAACTGTTTTTT.

This clone is classed as medium-sized (0.01 to 0.1%). The rearrangement uses TRBV6-8 and TRBJ2-7; 12 positions agree with TRBD2. V lost 8 bases and J lost 3; bases outside the gene matches: 5. CDR3 length: 14 amino acids. Germline lookup yields CDR1 MNHGY and CDR2 SAAAGT. The CDR3 DNA follows: TGTGCCAGCCGTCTAGCGGGGGGGCACTACGAGCAGTACTTC. This encodes CASRLAGGHYEQYF.

This chain joins TRBV5-1 and TRBJ2-3; perhaps TRBD2 as D (7 bases). Trimming stripped 0 bases from V and 2 bases from J, with 13 bases between. The CDR3 contains 16 residues. Germline CDR1 SGHRS, CDR2 YFSETQ. The CDR3 loop is CASSLAGGRNTDTQYF. The CDR3 DNA reads TGCGCCAGCAGCTTGGCCGGGGGGCGTAACACAGATACGCAGTATTTT. Full variable domain (missing parts from reference TRBV5-1 and TRBJ2-3): KAGVTQTPRYLIKTRGQQVTLSCSPISGHRSVSWYQQTPGQGLQFLFEYFSETQRNKGNFPGRFSGRQFSNSRSEMNVSTLELGDSALYLCASSLAGGRNTDTQYFGPGTRLTVL.